This note documents a single T cell receptor beta chain sequence. This record belongs to a study of blood T cell repertoires in COVID-19. In the original processing: It was from reference gene primer amplification that nucleated cell counts were estimated. Sequencing used immunoSEQ multiplex PCR; TCRdb keeps in-frame clones, though not all of them. That table gives V, J and clone size, and the DNA gave D and trimming. Of about 260,000 clones listed, roughly nine tenths are singletons. Germline V gene sequence: CDR1 KGHSH, CDR2 LQKENI. With 6 bases clipped from V and 4 bases from J, the junction kept 11 bases outside the gene matches. The CDR3 runs to 16 residues.

The sequenced sample was PBMCs or T cells enriched from blood (not recorded which). The chain employs TRBV18 and TRBJ2-3; 9 bases are shared with TRBD2. The receptor was derived from a woman between 18 and 29 years old who had recovered from COVID-19. CDR3 region: CASSPRTSVGSDTQYF. The CDR3 DNA is TGTGCCAGCTCTCCCCGGACTAGCGTAGGGTCAGATACGCAGTATTTT.